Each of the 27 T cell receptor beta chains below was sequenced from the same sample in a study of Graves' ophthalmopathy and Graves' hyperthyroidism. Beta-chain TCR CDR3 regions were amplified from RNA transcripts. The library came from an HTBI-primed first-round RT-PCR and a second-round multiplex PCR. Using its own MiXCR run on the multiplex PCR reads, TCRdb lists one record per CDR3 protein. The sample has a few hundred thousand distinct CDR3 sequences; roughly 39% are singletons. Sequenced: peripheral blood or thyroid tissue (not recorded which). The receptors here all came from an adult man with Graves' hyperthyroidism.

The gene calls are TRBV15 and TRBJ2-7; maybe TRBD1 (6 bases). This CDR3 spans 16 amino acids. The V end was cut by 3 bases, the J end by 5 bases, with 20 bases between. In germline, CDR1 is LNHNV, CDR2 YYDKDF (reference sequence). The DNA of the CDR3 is TGTGCCACCAGCAGGAGAAAGGACAGTCAAGTGGACGAGCAGTACTTC. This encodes CATSRRKDSQVDEQYF.

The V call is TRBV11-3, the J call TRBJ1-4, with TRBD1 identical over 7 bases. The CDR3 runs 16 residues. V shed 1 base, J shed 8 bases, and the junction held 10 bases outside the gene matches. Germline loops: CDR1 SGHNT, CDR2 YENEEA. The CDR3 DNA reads TGTGCCAGCAGCTTAGCCGGGACAGCCCCTCGGGAAAAACTGTTTTTT. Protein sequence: CASSLAGTAPREKLFF. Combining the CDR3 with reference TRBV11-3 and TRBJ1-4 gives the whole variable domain EAGVVQSPRYKIIEKKQPVAFWCNPISGHNTLYWYLQNLGQGPELLIRYENEEAVDDSQLPKDRFSAERLKGVDSTLKIQPAELGDSAVYLCASSLAGTAPREKLFFGSGTQLSVL.

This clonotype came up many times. CDR3 DNA sequence: TGTGCCACCAGACACTATCGGGACAGCCCCGAAGCTTTCTTT. It specifies CATRHYRDSPEAFF. The chain is built from TRBV15 and TRBJ1-1, with 7 bases aligning to TRBD1. Germline trimming cut 6 bases from V and 8 bases from J; bases unmatched to any gene: 12. Germline V gene lookup returns CDR1 LNHNV and CDR2 YYDKDF (reference sequence). This CDR3 spans 14 amino acids.

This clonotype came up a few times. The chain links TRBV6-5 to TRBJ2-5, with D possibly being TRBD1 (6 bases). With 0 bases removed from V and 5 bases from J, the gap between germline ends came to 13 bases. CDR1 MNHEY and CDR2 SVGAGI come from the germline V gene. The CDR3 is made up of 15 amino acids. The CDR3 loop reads CASSYSGASSETQYF. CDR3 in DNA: TGTGCCAGCAGTTACTCGGGGGCTAGCTCGGAGACCCAGTACTTC.

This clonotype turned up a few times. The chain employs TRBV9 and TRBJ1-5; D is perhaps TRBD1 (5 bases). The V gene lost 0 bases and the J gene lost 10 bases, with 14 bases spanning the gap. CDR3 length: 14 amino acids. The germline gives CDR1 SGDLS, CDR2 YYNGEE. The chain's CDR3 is CASSVGAGYNPQHF. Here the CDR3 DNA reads TGTGCCAGCAGCGTAGGGGCAGGGTATAATCCCCAGCATTTT. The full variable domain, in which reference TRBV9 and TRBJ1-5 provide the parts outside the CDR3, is DSGVTQTPKHLITATGQRVTLRCSPRSGDLSVYWYQQSLDQGLQFLIQYYNGEERAKGNILERFSAQQFPDLHSELNLSSLELGDSALYFCASSVGAGYNPQHFGDGTRLSIL.

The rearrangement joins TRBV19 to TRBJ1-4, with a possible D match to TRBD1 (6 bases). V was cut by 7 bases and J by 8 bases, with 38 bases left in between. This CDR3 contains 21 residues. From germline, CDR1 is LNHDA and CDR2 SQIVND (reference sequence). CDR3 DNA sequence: TGTGCCAGTAACGCCGGCTGGCTAGCGGGAGGAACAGATACAGGGAACGAAAAACTGTTTTTT. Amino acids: CASNAGWLAGGTDTGNEKLFF.

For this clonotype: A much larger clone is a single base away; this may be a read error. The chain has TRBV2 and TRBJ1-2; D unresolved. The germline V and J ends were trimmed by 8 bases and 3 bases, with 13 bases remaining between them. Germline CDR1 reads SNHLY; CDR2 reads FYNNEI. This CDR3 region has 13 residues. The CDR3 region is CASCYSQYYGYTF. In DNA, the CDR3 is TGTGCCAGCTGTTACTCCCAGTACTATGGCTACACCTTC.

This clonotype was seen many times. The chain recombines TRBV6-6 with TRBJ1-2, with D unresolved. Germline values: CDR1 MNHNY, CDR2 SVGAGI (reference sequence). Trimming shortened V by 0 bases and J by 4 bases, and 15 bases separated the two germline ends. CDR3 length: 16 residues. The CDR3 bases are TGTGCCAGCAGTTACTCGATTGGAGGGAAGGTCTATGGCTACACCTTC. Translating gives CASSYSIGGKVYGYTF.

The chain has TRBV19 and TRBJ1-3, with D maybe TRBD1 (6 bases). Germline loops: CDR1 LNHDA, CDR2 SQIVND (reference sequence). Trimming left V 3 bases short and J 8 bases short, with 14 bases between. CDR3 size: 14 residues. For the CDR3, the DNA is TGTGCCAGTAGTATTGGGACATATGGCTACACCATATATTTT. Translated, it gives CASSIGTYGYTIYF.

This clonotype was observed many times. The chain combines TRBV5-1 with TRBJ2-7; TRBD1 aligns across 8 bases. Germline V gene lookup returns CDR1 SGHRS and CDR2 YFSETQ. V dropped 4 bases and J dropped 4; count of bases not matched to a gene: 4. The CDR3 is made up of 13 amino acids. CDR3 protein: CASSAGQDYEQYF. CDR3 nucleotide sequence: TGCGCCAGCAGCGCGGGACAGGATTACGAGCAGTACTTC.

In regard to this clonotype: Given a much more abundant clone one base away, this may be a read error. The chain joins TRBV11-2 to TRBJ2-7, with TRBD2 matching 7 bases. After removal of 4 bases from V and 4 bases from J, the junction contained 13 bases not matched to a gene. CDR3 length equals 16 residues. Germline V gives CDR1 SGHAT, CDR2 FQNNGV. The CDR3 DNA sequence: TGTGCCAGCAGCTCGCGGGGGTGCAGGGACGGATACGAGCAGTACTTC. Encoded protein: CASSSRGCRDGYEQYF.

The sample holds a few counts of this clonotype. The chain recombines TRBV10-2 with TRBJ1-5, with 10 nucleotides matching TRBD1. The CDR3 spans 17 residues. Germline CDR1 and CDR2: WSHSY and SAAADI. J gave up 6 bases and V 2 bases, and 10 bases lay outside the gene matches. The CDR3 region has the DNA TGCGCCAGCAGTGAGCCAATTGGGACAGGGGTTTCTCAGCCCCAGCATTTT. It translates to CASSEPIGTGVSQPQHF.

CDR3 coding DNA: TGTGCCAGCAGTTTTACAGATAGCAATCAGCCCCAGCATTTT. Protein sequence: CASSFTDSNQPQHF. The genes are TRBV27 and TRBJ1-5; D gene uncertain. Germline V gene lookup returns CDR1 MNHEY and CDR2 SMNVEV (reference sequence). The V end lost 3 bases, the J end lost 0 bases, and 6 bases lay between the germline ends. This CDR3 has 14 residues.

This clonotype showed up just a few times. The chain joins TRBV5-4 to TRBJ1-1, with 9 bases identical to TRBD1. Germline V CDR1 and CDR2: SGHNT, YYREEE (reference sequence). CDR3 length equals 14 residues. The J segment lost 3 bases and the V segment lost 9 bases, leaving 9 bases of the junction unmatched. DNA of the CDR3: TGTGCCACTCTACGACAGGGGGGATACACTGAAGCTTTCTTT. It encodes CATLRQGGYTEAFF.

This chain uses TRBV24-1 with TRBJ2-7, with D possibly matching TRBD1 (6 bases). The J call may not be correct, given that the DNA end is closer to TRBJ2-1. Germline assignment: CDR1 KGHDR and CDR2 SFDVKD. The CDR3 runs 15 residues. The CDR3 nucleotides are TGTGCCACCAGTGATATCTACAGGGATGGCTATGAGCAGTTCTTC. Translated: CATSDIYRDGYEQFF.

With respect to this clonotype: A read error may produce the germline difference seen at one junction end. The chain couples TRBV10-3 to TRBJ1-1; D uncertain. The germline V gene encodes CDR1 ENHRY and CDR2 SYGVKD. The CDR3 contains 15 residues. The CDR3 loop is CATSDVGSVNTEVFF. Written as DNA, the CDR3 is TGTGCCACCAGTGATGTGGGGTCGGTGAACACTGAAGTTTTCTTT.

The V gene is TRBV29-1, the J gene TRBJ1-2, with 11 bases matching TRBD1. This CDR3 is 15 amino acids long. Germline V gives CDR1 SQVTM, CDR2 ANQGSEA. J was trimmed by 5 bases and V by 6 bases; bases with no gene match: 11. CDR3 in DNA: TGCAGCGTGGTGACCGGGACAGGGGGAGGGTATGGCTACACCTTC. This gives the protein CSVVTGTGGGYGYTF.

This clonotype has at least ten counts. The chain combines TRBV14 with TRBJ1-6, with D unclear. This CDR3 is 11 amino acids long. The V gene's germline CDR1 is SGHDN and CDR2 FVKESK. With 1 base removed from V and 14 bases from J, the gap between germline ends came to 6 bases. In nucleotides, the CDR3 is TGTGCCAGCAGCCAAGGAGGAGCCCTCCACTTT. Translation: CASSQGGALHF.

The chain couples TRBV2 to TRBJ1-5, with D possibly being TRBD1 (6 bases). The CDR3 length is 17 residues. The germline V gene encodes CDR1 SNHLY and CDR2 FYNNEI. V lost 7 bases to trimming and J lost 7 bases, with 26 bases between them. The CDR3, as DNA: TGTGCCAGCAATGGGGGGGCGGGGGCGGTCTATGGACAGCCCCAGCATTTT. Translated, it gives CASNGGAGAVYGQPQHF. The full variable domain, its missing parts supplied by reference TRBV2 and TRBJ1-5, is EPEVTQTPSHQVTQMGQEVILRCVPISNHLYFYWYRQILGQKVEFLVSFYNNEISEKSEIFDDQFSVERPDGSNFTLKIRSTKLEDSAMYFCASNGGAGAVYGQPQHFGDGTRLSIL.

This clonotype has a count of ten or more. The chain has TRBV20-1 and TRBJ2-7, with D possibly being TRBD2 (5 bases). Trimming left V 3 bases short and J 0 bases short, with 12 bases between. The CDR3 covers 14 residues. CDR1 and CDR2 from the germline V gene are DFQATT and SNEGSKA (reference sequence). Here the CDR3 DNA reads TGCAGTGCTAGCGGGATGACCAGCTCCTACGAGCAGTACTTC. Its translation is CSASGMTSSYEQYF.

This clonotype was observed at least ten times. This chain's CDR3 is CASSLPSGSYEQYF. Here the CDR3 DNA reads TGTGCCAGCAGCTTACCTAGCGGGTCCTACGAGCAGTACTTC. The V gene is TRBV7-2, the J gene TRBJ2-7, with 8 bases aligning to TRBD2. CDR1 SGHTA and CDR2 FQGNSA come from the germline V gene. Trimming took 2 bases from V and 1 from J; bases not matched to a gene: 1. The length of the CDR3 is 14 residues. Drawing the rest from reference TRBV7-2 and TRBJ2-7, the complete variable domain is GAGVSQSPSNKVTEKGKDVELRCDPISGHTALYWYRQSLGQGLEFLIYFQGNSAPDKSGLPSDRFSAERTGGSVSTLTIQRTQQEDSAVYLCASSLPSGSYEQYFGPGTRLTVT.

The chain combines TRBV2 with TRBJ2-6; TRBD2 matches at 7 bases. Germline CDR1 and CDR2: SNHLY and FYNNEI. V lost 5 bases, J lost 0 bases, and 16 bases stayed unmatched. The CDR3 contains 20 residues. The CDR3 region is CASSLFGWGGDHSGANVLTF. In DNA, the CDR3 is TGTGCCAGCAGTTTATTCGGTTGGGGGGGGGATCACTCTGGGGCCAACGTCCTGACTTTC.

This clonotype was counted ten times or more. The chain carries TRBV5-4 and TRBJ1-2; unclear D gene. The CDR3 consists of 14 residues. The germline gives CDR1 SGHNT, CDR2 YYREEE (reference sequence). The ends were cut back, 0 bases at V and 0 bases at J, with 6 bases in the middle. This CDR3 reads CASSLGSTNYGYTF. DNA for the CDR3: TGTGCCAGCAGCTTGGGCTCCACTAACTATGGCTACACCTTC.

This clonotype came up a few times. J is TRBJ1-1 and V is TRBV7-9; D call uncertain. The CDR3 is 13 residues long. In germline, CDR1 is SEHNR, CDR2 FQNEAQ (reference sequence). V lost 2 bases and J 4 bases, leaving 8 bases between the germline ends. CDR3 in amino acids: CASSLTSATEAFF. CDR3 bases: TGTGCCAGCAGCTTAACCAGTGCCACTGAAGCTTTCTTT.

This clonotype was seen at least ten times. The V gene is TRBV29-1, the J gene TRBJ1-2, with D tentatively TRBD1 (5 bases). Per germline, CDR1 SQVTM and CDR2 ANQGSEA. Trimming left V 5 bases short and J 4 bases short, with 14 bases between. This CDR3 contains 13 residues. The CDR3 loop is CSVPPTVFYGYTF. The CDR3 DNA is TGCAGCGTTCCACCGACAGTATTCTATGGCTACACCTTC. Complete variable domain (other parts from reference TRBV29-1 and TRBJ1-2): SAVISQKPSRDICQRGTSLTIQCQVDSQVTMMFWYRQQPGQSLTLIATANQGSEATYESGFVIDKFPISRPNLTFSTLTVSNMSPEDSSIYLCSVPPTVFYGYTFGSGTRLTVV.

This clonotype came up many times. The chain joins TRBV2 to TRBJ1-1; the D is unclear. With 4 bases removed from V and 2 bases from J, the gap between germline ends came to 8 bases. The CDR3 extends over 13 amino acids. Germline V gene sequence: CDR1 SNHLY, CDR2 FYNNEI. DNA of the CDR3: TGTGCCAGCAGTGCGGGCGGTAACACTGAAGCTTTCTTT. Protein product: CASSAGGNTEAFF.

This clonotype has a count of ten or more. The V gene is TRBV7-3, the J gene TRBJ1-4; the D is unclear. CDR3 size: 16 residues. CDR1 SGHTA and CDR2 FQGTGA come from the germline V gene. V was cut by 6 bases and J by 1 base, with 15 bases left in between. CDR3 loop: CASRPPAALTNEKLFF. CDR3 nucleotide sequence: TGTGCCAGCAGACCCCCGGCAGCCTTAACTAATGAAAAACTGTTTTTT.